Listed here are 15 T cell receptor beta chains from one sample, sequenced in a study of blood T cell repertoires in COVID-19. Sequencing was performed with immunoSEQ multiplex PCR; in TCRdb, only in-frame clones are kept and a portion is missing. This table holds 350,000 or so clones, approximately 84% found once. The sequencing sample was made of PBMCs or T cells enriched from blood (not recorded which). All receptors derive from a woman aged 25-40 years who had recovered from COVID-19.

For the CDR3, the DNA is TGTGCCAGCAGCCAGGACAGGTTAGACGGCAAAAACATTCAGTACTTC. This sequence encodes CASSQDRLDGKNIQYF. This chain uses TRBV3-1 (or the pseudogene TRBV3-2) with TRBJ2-4, with TRBD1 matching 7 bases. Germline V lookup: CDR1 LGHDT, CDR2 YNNKEL (reference sequence). This CDR3 is 16 amino acids long. With 3 bases clipped from V and 3 bases from J, the junction kept 8 bases outside the gene matches.

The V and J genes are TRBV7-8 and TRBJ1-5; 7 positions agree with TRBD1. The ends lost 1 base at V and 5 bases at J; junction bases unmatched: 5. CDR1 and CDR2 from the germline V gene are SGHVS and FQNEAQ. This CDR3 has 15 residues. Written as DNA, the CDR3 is TGTGCCAGCAGCTTAGGGACAGGTCCATATCAGCCCCAGCATTTT. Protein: CASSLGTGPYQPQHF.

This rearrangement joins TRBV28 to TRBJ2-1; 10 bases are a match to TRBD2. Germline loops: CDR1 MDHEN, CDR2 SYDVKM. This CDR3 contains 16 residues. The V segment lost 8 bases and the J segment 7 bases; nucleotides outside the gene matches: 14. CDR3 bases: TGTGCCAGCCAAACTCTTAGCGGGGGGACGGGGAATGAGCAGTTCTTC. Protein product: CASQTLSGGTGNEQFF.

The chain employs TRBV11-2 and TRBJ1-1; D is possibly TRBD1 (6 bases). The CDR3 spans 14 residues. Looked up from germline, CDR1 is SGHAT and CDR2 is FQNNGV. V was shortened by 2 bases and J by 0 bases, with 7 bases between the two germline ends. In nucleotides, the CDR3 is TGTGCCAGCAGCTTAACAGGGCTGAACACTGAAGCTTTCTTT. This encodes CASSLTGLNTEAFF.

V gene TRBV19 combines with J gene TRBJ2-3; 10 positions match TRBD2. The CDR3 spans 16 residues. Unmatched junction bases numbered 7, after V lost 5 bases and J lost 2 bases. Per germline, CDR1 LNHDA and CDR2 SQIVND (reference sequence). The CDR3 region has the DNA TGTGCCAGTAGTGTCCTAGCGGGAGCTAACACAGATACGCAGTATTTT. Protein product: CASSVLAGANTDTQYF.

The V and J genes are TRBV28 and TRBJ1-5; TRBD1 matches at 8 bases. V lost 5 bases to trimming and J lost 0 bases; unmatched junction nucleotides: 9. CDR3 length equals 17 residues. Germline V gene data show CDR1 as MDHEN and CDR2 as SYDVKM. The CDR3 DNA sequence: TGTGCCAGCAGTCGACAGGGGAGAGGGTATAGCAATCAGCCCCAGCATTTT. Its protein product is CASSRQGRGYSNQPQHF.

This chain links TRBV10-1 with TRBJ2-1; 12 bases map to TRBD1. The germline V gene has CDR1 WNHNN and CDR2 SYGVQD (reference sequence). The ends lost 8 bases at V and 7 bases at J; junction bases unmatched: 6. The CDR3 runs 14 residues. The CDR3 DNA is TGCGCCAGCTCCCCGGGACAGGGGGCTAATGAGCAGTTCTTC. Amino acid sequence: CASSPGQGANEQFF.

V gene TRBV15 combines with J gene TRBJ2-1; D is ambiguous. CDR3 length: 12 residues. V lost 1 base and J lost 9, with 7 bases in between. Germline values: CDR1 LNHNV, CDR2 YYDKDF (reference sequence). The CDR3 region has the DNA TGTGCCACCAGCAGAGCTCCCAGTGAGCAGTTCTTC. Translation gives CATSRAPSEQFF.

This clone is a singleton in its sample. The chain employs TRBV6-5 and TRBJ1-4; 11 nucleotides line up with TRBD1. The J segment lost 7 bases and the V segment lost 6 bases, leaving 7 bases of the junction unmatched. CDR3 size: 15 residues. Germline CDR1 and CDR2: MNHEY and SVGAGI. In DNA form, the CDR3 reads TGTGCCAGCAGCCGGGACAGGGGGATGGGTGAAAAACTGTTTTTT. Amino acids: CASSRDRGMGEKLFF.

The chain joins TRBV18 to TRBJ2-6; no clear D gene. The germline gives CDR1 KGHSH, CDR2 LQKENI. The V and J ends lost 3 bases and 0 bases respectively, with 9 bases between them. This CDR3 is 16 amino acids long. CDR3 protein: CASSPRTGSGANVLTF. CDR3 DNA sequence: TGTGCCAGCTCACCCAGAACGGGCTCTGGGGCCAACGTCCTGACTTTC.

CDR3 bases: TGTGCCAGCAGTGACTCTCTTGGACAGGCTGGTTCACCCCTCCACTTT. Translation: CASSDSLGQAGSPLHF. This rearrangement joins TRBV6-4 to TRBJ1-6, with TRBD1 matching over 7 bases. V trimming: 0 bases; J trimming: 9 bases; junction bases outside the gene matches: 8. This CDR3 region has 16 residues. Germline CDR1 MRHNA, CDR2 SNTAGT.

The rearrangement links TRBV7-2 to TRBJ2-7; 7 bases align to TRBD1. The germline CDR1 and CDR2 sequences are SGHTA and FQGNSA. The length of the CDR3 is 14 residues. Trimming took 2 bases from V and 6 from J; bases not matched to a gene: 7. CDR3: CASSLLTGSAEQYF. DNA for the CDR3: TGTGCCAGCAGCTTATTGACAGGGTCTGCCGAGCAGTACTTC.

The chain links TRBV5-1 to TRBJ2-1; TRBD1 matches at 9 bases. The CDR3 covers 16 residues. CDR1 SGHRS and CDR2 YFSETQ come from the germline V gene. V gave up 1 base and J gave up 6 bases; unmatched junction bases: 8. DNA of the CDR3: TGCGCCAGCAGCTTGTATGTGACAGGGGGGATCAATGAGCAGTTCTTC. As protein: CASSLYVTGGINEQFF.

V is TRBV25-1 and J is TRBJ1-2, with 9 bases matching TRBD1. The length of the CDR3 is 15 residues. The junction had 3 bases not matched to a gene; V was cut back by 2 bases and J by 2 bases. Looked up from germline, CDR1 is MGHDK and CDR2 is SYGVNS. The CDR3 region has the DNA TGTGCCAGCAGTGAACGGGGGACAGGGAACTATGGCTACACCTTC. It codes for CASSERGTGNYGYTF.

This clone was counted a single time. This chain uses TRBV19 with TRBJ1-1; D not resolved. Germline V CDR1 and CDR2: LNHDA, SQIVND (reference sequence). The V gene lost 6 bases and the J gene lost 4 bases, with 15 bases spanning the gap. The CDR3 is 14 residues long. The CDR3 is CASSIWPEGTEAFF. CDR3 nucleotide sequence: TGTGCCAGTAGCATTTGGCCGGAGGGCACTGAAGCTTTCTTT.